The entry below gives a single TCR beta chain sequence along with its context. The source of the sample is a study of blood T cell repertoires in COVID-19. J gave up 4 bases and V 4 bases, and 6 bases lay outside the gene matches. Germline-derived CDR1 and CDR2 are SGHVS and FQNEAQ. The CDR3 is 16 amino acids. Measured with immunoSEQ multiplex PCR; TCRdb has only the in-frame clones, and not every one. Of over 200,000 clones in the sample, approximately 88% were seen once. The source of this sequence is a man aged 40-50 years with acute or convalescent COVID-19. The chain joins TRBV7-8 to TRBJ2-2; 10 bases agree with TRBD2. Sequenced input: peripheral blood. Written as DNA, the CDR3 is TGTGCCAGCAGCTACTCGGGACTAGCGAGCACCGGGGAGCTGTTTTTT. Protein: CASSYSGLASTGELFF.